Presented here are 10 T cell receptor beta chains from one specimen sequenced in a study of cytomegalovirus exposure and HLA in healthy donors. The PCR employed 60 Vbeta primers together with 13 Jbeta primers. Assay used: immunoSEQ multiplex PCR; TCRdb lists only in-frame clones, some missing. The sample lists roughly 100,000 clones, under 85% occurring once. The sample comprised PBMCs. These receptors originate from a female donor in good health and CMV-seropositive.

The V and J genes are TRBV5-1 and TRBJ2-7; perhaps TRBD1 as D (5 bases). V shed 1 base and J shed 3 bases, with 14 bases lying between them. The CDR3 has 15 residues. Germline V gives CDR1 SGHRS, CDR2 YFSETQ. CDR3 sequence reads: CASSLSRGSYYEQYF. DNA for the CDR3: TGCGCCAGCAGCTTGTCTAGGGGTTCTTACTACGAGCAGTACTTC.

This clone was seen a few times. The CDR3 coding sequence is TGCGCCAGCAGCCAGGAACCGGGGTTCGGAGAGCAGTACTTC. It yields the protein CASSQEPGFGEQYF. The chain combines TRBV4-1 with TRBJ2-7; D might be TRBD2 (5 bases). Germline V gene data show CDR1 as MGHRA and CDR2 as YSYEKL. V shed 3 bases and J shed 7 bases, with 16 bases lying between them. This CDR3 spans 14 amino acids.

The chain links TRBV27 to TRBJ1-1, with D unclear. CDR1 and CDR2 (germline): MNHEY, SMNVEV (reference sequence). The CDR3 is 16 amino acids. Trimming pared 2 bases from V and 1 base from J, leaving 14 bases between. DNA of the CDR3: TGTGCCAGCAGTTTAAATATCGGCAGGAAGAACACTGAAGCTTTCTTT. This codes for CASSLNIGRKNTEAFF.

This chain connects TRBV25-1 to TRBJ1-5, with D maybe TRBD1 (6 bases). The CDR3 covers 15 residues. Per the germline V gene, CDR1 is MGHDK and CDR2 is SYGVNS. The ends were cut back, 2 bases at V and 10 bases at J, with 18 bases in the middle. The CDR3 nucleotides read TGTGCCAGCAGTGAAGCGGACAGTCCCCATTTCCCCCAGCATTTT. Residues: CASSEADSPHFPQHF.

The chain recombines TRBV7-9 with TRBJ1-2; TRBD1 matches 7 bases. Trimming at V came to 4 bases and at J to 2 bases, leaving 10 bases not matched to a gene. Germline CDR1 and CDR2: SEHNR and FQNEAQ (reference sequence). This CDR3 region has 16 residues. CDR3 region: CASSSYGQEHNYGYTF. CDR3 coding DNA: TGTGCCAGCAGCTCCTACGGACAGGAACACAACTATGGCTACACCTTC. The full variable domain, rest sourced from reference TRBV7-9 and TRBJ1-2, is DTGVSQNPRHKITKRGQNVTFRCDPISEHNRLYWYRQTLGQGPEFLTYFQNEAQLEKSRLLSDRFSAERPKGSFSTLEIQRTEQGDSAMYLCASSSYGQEHNYGYTFGSGTRLTVV.

To note about this clone: This specimen includes other DNA sequences encoding the same CDR3. J is TRBJ1-1 and V is TRBV6-5; D is ambiguous. Trimming removed 2 bases at V and 2 bases at J, with 9 bases between. This CDR3 region has 14 residues. Germline V gene data show CDR1 as MNHEY and CDR2 as SVGAGI. The CDR3 reads CASSYRTPNTEAFF. The CDR3 DNA follows: TGTGCCAGCAGTTACCGTACACCAAACACTGAAGCTTTCTTT.

This sequence joins TRBV7-6 and TRBJ1-1; 7 nucleotides line up with TRBD1. The CDR3 consists of 13 residues. CDR1 and CDR2 from the germline V gene are SGHVS and FNYEAQ. V was clipped by 6 bases and J by 1 base; unmatched bases: 2. The CDR3 region has the DNA TGTGCCAGCAGGGGACAGCCGAACACTGAAGCTTTCTTT. Translated: CASRGQPNTEAFF.

In this sample, this clone turned up once. The chain links TRBV11-1 to TRBJ2-3, with a tentative D call TRBD1 (5 bases). Germline CDR1 SGHAT, CDR2 FQDESV (reference sequence). The V and J ends lost 3 bases and 5 bases respectively, with 15 bases between them. The CDR3 has 15 amino acids. CDR3 amino acids: CASSFSLTQGDTQYF. The CDR3 DNA reads as TGTGCCAGCAGCTTCTCTCTAACCCAGGGAGATACGCAGTATTTT.

The rearrangement joins TRBV5-1 to TRBJ2-1; a possible D gene is TRBD1 (6 bases). Trimming shortened V by 0 bases and J by 7 bases, and 14 bases separated the two germline ends. From germline, CDR1 is SGHRS and CDR2 YFSETQ. This CDR3 has 15 amino acids. The CDR3: CASSLAFQGRNEQFF. For the CDR3, the DNA is TGCGCCAGCAGCTTGGCCTTTCAGGGGCGGAATGAGCAGTTCTTC. Complete variable domain (other parts from reference TRBV5-1 and TRBJ2-1): KAGVTQTPRYLIKTRGQQVTLSCSPISGHRSVSWYQQTPGQGLQFLFEYFSETQRNKGNFPGRFSGRQFSNSRSEMNVSTLELGDSALYLCASSLAFQGRNEQFFGPGTRLTVL.

The gene calls are TRBV7-9 and TRBJ2-5; no clear D. The germline V and J ends were trimmed by 3 bases and 1 base, with 18 bases remaining between them. CDR1 SEHNR and CDR2 FQNEAQ come from the germline V gene (reference sequence). The CDR3 extends over 17 amino acids. For the CDR3, the DNA is TGTGCCAGCAGCTTCACCCAGATGCATCGAGGCCAAGAGACCCAGTACTTC. Encoded protein: CASSFTQMHRGQETQYF.